The T cell receptor beta chain described here comes from a study of CD8 T cells in ankylosing spondylitis. Whole-study findings and limits: Reportedly, disease-linked clones are significantly enriched in ankylosing spondylitis patients' matched synovial fluid.

5'-RACE, quantitative and with molecular barcodes, yielded the TCR beta libraries. TCRdb reprocessed the 5' RACE reads via MiXCR and lists one record per CDR3 protein. Among roughly 200,000 distinct CDR3 sequences listed, 20% to 30% were seen once. This clonotype was detected many times. Its antigen is still unknown. This clonotype was sampled from a male donor with ankylosing spondylitis or in good health (not recorded which). Sequenced: blood, either unsorted or a sorted T cell fraction (not recorded which).

CDR3 sequence: CASSVEVISYEQYF. CDR3 DNA: TGTGCCAGCAGCGTAGAGGTCATCTCCTACGAGCAGTACTTC. V and J are TRBV9 and TRBJ2-7, with D unresolved. The germline CDR1 and CDR2 sequences are SGDLS and YYNGEE. The CDR3 is 14 amino acids. The ends were cut back, 0 bases at V and 0 bases at J, with 7 bases in the middle.